This is a list of T cell receptor beta chains from one sample in a study of T cells after yellow fever vaccination. From the 5' RACE reads, TCRdb called clonotypes with MiXCR, one entry per CDR3 protein. Of about 500,000 distinct CDR3 sequences in the sample, around a sixth were seen once. Material: PBMCs, obtained 5 days after the first yellow fever vaccination. Source of these receptors: a young man who received the YFV17D yellow fever vaccine. Each CDR3 is given with its conserved first and last residue. A D gene is named only where the DNA matches it firmly. Clone size, where shown, is once, few, many, or a class for clones that have expanded.

V: TRBV15; length: 14; J: TRBJ1-6; D: .; size: .; DNA: TGTGCCTCCAGCAAGGAGGTCCCTAATACACCCCTCCACTTT; CDR3: CASSKEVPNTPLHF
V: TRBV2; length: 14; J: TRBJ2-2; D: .; size: few; DNA: TGTGCCAGCAGTGCTCTAGCTCAGGCCGGGGAGCTGTTTTTT; CDR3: CASSALAQAGELFF
V: TRBV20-1; length: 14; J: TRBJ1-5; D: .; size: many; DNA: TGCAGTGCTAGTGGCGGGCCTAGCAATCAGCCCCAGCATTTT; CDR3: CSASGGPSNQPQHF
V: TRBV27; length: 13; J: TRBJ2-5; D: .; size: once; DNA: TGTGCCAGCAGTCCAACAGGGTTTGGGACCCAGTACTTC; CDR3: CASSPTGFGTQYF
V: TRBV5-5; length: 16; J: TRBJ2-1; D: .; size: .; DNA: TGTGCCAGCAGCTTGGTTACGGACCTTTCCTACAATGAGCAGTTCTTC; CDR3: CASSLVTDLSYNEQFF
V: TRBV5-6; length: 16; J: TRBJ2-7; D: TRBD2; size: .; DNA: TGTGCCAGCAGCTTGGATTTTGCGGGGGGTCTCGACGAGCAGTACTTC; CDR3: CASSLDFAGGLDEQYF
V: TRBV5-1; length: 14; J: TRBJ2-1; D: .; size: .; DNA: TGCGCCAGCAATTCCGGGACTTCGTGGAATGAGCAGTTCTTC; CDR3: CASNSGTSWNEQFF
V: TRBV7-2; length: 14; J: TRBJ1-1; D: .; size: many; DNA: TGTGCCAGCAGCTTAAGGGCCCAGAACACTGAAGCTTTCTTT; CDR3: CASSLRAQNTEAFF
V: TRBV20-1; length: 15; J: TRBJ2-3; D: TRBD2; size: .; DNA: TGCAGTGCTAGAGACCGCCGGGGGGGAACAGATACGCAGTATTTT; CDR3: CSARDRRGGTDTQYF
V: TRBV6-1; length: 16; J: TRBJ2-7; D: .; size: few; DNA: TGTGCCAGCAGTAGATTCCCCTTCCTGGAAGCCTACGAGCAGTACTTC; CDR3: CASSRFPFLEAYEQYF
V: TRBV24-1; length: 17; J: TRBJ2-2; D: .; size: many; DNA: TGTGCCACCAGTGCCCTATTCGAGGGGCCGAACACCGGGGAGCTGTTTTTT; CDR3: CATSALFEGPNTGELFF
V: TRBV5-1; length: 17; J: TRBJ2-2; D: TRBD1; size: many; DNA: TGCGCCAGCAGCGTTTGGAGCAGGGGGCAGTACACCGGGGAGCTGTTTTTT; CDR3: CASSVWSRGQYTGELFF
V: TRBV6-5; length: 17; J: TRBJ2-1; D: TRBD1; size: .; DNA: TGTGCCAGCAGTTACTCGATTGGTACAGGGGTGGGCAATGAGCAGTTCTTC; CDR3: CASSYSIGTGVGNEQFF
V: TRBV20-1; length: 14; J: TRBJ2-3; D: TRBD2; size: .; DNA: TGCAGTGCCCTCGCCGGGGGGGCAACAGATACGCAGTATTTT; CDR3: CSALAGGATDTQYF
V: TRBV12-3/TRBV12-4; length: 13; J: TRBJ1-5; D: .; size: many; DNA: TGTGCCAGCCGAGCAGATAGCAATCAGCCCCAGCATTTT; CDR3: CASRADSNQPQHF
V: TRBV29-1; length: 15; J: TRBJ2-3; D: TRBD1; size: many; DNA: TGCAGCGTTGATCGACAGGGGAATCCCACAGATACGCAGTATTTT; CDR3: CSVDRQGNPTDTQYF
V: TRBV5-1; length: 13; J: TRBJ1-2; D: TRBD1; size: few; DNA: TGCGCCAGCAGCTTGGGGGGGACAGTTGGCTACACCTTC; CDR3: CASSLGGTVGYTF
V: TRBV12-3/TRBV12-4; length: 11; J: TRBJ2-7; D: .; size: few; DNA: TGTGCCAGCAGTTTTGATGACGAGCAGTACTTC; CDR3: CASSFDDEQYF
V: TRBV7-3; length: 13; J: TRBJ1-1; D: .; size: .; DNA: TGTGCCAGCAGCTTCTCTGCAGACACTGAAGCTTTCTTT; CDR3: CASSFSADTEAFF
V: TRBV6-2/TRBV6-3; length: 20; J: TRBJ1-5; D: TRBD1; size: .; DNA: TGTGCCAGCAGTTACATCGTGTCGGCGCAGGGAACAGGGGGCAGTCAGCCCCAGCATTTT; CDR3: CASSYIVSAQGTGGSQPQHF
V: TRBV7-6; length: 17; J: TRBJ2-1; D: TRBD2; size: .; DNA: TGTGCCAGCAGCCCCTCGCTAGCGGGCCCACTTTACAATGAGCAGTTCTTC; CDR3: CASSPSLAGPLYNEQFF
V: TRBV7-2; length: 13; J: TRBJ2-1; D: .; size: many; DNA: TGTGCCAGCAGCTCTGCCCGGGAGAATGAGCAGTTCTTC; CDR3: CASSSARENEQFF
V: TRBV5-1; length: 16; J: TRBJ2-5; D: .; size: few; DNA: TGCGCCAGCAGCTTAATTCCCCTTACCTCGCAAGAGACCCAGTACTTC; CDR3: CASSLIPLTSQETQYF
V: TRBV7-9; length: 11; J: TRBJ2-5; D: .; size: .; DNA: TGTGCCAGCAGCTTAGAAGAGACCCCGTACTTC; CDR3: CASSLEETPYF
V: TRBV15; length: 10; J: TRBJ1-1; D: .; size: .; DNA: TGTGCCACCAGCGAAAGAAAAGCTTTCTTT; CDR3: CATSERKAFF
V: TRBV20-1; length: 14; J: TRBJ1-1; D: TRBD1; size: .; DNA: TGCAGTGCTCCGAACAGGGGCGGGAACACTGAAGCTTTCTTT; CDR3: CSAPNRGGNTEAFF
V: TRBV21-1; length: 17; J: TRBJ2-1; D: .; size: .; DNA: TGTGCCAGCAGCGCCTTGCCAAGCGGGGGGTTTTACAATGAGCAGTTCTTC; CDR3: CASSALPSGGFYNEQFF
V: TRBV27; length: 14; J: TRBJ2-7; D: TRBD2; size: many; DNA: TGTGCCAGCAGTTCGCGGGGGGCCTACTACGAGCAGTACTTC; CDR3: CASSSRGAYYEQYF
V: TRBV11-2; length: 13; J: TRBJ2-1; D: .; size: .; DNA: TGTGCCAGCAGCTTGGTGAAAGGAGGTGAGCAGTTCTTC; CDR3: CASSLVKGGEQFF